A single sample is the source of the 13 T cell receptor beta chains below, sequenced in a study of CDR3 diversity in severe acne. MiXCR was run by TCRdb on the PCR reads, yielding one entry per CDR3 protein. The table lists around 83,000 distinct CDR3 sequences, roughly 49% of them singletons. Sample: blood. The receptors were gathered from a male donor with severe acne vulgaris.

This clonotype has ten or more counts. The junction departs from germline at one end; a sequencing error may be responsible. This chain links TRBV29-1 with TRBJ2-6; D is possibly TRBD1 or TRBD2 (5 bases each). Germline V lookup: CDR1 SQVTM, CDR2 ANQGSEA. This CDR3 is 14 amino acids long. CDR3: CSVEEDSGTNALTF. The CDR3 DNA sequence: TGCAGCGTTGAAGAAGACTCTGGGACCAACGCCCTGACTTTC.

This clonotype has a handful of counts. The chain is built from TRBV25-1 and TRBJ1-2; weak D call: TRBD1 (5 bases). V shed 4 bases and J shed 6 bases, with 9 bases lying between them. Germline V gene lookup returns CDR1 MGHDK and CDR2 SYGVNS. The CDR3 is made up of 12 amino acids. CDR3 sequence (DNA): TGTGCCAGCAGTGCAGGGTCGGATGGCTACACCTTC. Translated: CASSAGSDGYTF.

This rearrangement joins TRBV5-6 to TRBJ2-7, with TRBD1 matching over 7 bases. J was trimmed by 6 bases and V by 3 bases; bases with no gene match: 15. Germline V gene lookup returns CDR1 SGHDT and CDR2 YYEEEE. The CDR3 sequence is 16 residues long. The CDR3 here is CASSSRTGPPRPEQYF. The CDR3 bases are TGTGCCAGCAGCTCACGGACAGGACCCCCACGCCCCGAGCAGTACTTC.

J is TRBJ2-7 and V is TRBV25-1; no definite D call. The CDR3 has 11 residues. Germline V gene data show CDR1 as MGHDK and CDR2 as SYGVNS. Trimming removed 4 bases from V and 3 bases from J, with 4 bases in between. The CDR3 nucleotides are TGTGCCAGCAGTGGCCTCTACGAGCAGTACTTC. Encoded protein: CASSGLYEQYF.

CDR3 sequence reads: CASSSGGRAGDTQYF. Here the CDR3 DNA reads TGTGCCAGCAGCTCAGGCGGGAGGGCCGGAGATACGCAGTATTTT. This chain connects TRBV7-6 to TRBJ2-3; 9 nucleotides match TRBD2. Germline V lookup: CDR1 SGHVS, CDR2 FNYEAQ. J was trimmed by 5 bases and V by 4 bases; bases with no gene match: 7. The CDR3 is made up of 15 amino acids.

This clonotype was seen a handful of times. The V gene is TRBV6-5, the J gene TRBJ1-4; 8 nucleotides agree with TRBD1. With V trimmed by 6 bases and J by 10 bases, 4 bases remained unmatched. The CDR3 spans 12 residues. Germline V CDR1 and CDR2: MNHEY, SVGAGI. The CDR3 loop is CASSQQGGKLFF. In DNA form, the CDR3 reads TGTGCCAGCAGCCAACAGGGGGGAAAACTGTTTTTT.

This clonotype was seen repeatedly, ten times or more. The rearrangement uses TRBV24-1 and TRBJ2-2, with D perhaps TRBD2 (6 bases). V gave up 4 bases and J gave up 0 bases, with 11 bases separating them. This CDR3 region has 16 residues. Per the germline V gene, CDR1 is KGHDR and CDR2 is SFDVKD. The chain's CDR3 is CATSDPGLSNTGELFF. The CDR3 bases are TGTGCCACCAGTGACCCGGGACTCTCGAACACCGGGGAGCTGTTTTTT.

V usage is TRBV7-3 and J usage is TRBJ1-1; 7 bases map to TRBD1. There are 13 residues in the CDR3. With V trimmed by 5 bases and J by 8 bases, 8 bases remained unmatched. Germline loops: CDR1 SGHTA, CDR2 FQGTGA. CDR3 sequence: CASSLNRGGEAFF. In DNA, the CDR3 is TGTGCCAGCAGCCTTAACAGGGGCGGAGAAGCTTTCTTT.

Of note for this clonotype: A much larger clonotype is one base distant, so this may be a read error. This chain uses TRBV2 with TRBJ2-1; the D is unclear. The CDR3 spans 14 residues. The germline V gene has CDR1 SNHLY and CDR2 FYNNEI. The CDR3 coding sequence is TGTGCCAGCTTACAATTTCTCCTCTACAATGAGCAGTCCTTC. Translating it yields CASLQFLLYNEQSF.

This clonotype was seen a handful of times. J is TRBJ2-7 and V is TRBV27; 7 nucleotides match TRBD2. Trimming cost V 1 base and J 4 bases; bases outside gene matches: 7. The CDR3 has 15 residues. Germline V lookup: CDR1 MNHEY, CDR2 SMNVEV (reference sequence). The CDR3 sequence: CASSLYRGDLYEQYF. CDR3 bases: TGTGCCAGCAGTTTATACCGGGGGGACCTTTACGAGCAGTACTTC.

This clonotype occurred many times. The gene calls are TRBV7-2 and TRBJ2-7; no firm D call. The CDR3 loop spans 11 amino acids. Looked up from germline, CDR1 is SGHTA and CDR2 is FQGNSA. Trimming removed 4 bases at V and 4 bases at J, with 5 bases between. CDR3 nucleotide sequence: TGTGCCAGCAGCTCTCAGTACGAGCAGTACTTC. It specifies CASSSQYEQYF.

J is TRBJ2-7 and V is TRBV30; perhaps TRBD2 as D (6 bases). CDR1 is GTSNPN and CDR2 is SVGIG in the germline V gene (reference sequence). The CDR3 sequence is 12 residues long. The V end was cut by 7 bases, the J end by 0 bases, with 10 bases between. The CDR3 sequence: CAFWRDSYEQYF. Written as DNA, the CDR3 is TGTGCCTTCTGGCGGGACTCCTACGAGCAGTACTTC.

On this clonotype: Being one base from a much bigger clone, this may be a read error. The V call is TRBV9, the J call TRBJ2-7; the D gene is possibly TRBD2 (7 bases). The germline V and J ends were trimmed by 0 bases and 5 bases, with 15 bases remaining between them. The CDR3 covers 15 residues. Germline V gives CDR1 SGDLS, CDR2 YYNGEE. The CDR3 nucleotides are TGTGCCAGCAGCGTAGGGGGGGGGCCGCCCGACGAGCAGTACTTC. Its translation: CASSVGGGPPDEQYF.